What follows describes a single T cell receptor (beta chain). The record originates from a study of OX40 agonist ivuxolimab in advanced cancers. On the study more broadly: The drug used for patients, ivuxolimab, was an agonistic anti-OX40 (CD134) antibody. Cancers in dose escalation were hepatocellular, melanoma, renal cell and head and neck.

The data were produced by immunoSEQ multiplex PCR, yet TCRdb's version contains in-frame clones alone and is incomplete. The table has around 94,000 clones, 87% seen once; the top ten hold 0.31%. Germline V gene lookup returns CDR1 LGHNA and CDR2 YNFKEQ. The CDR3 totals 16 residues. The trim removed 0 bases at V and 7 bases at J, leaving 6 bases unmatched. V gene TRBV4-2 combines with J gene TRBJ2-1; 10 bases fit TRBD2. The origin of this receptor is an adult with an advanced solid tumor such as melanoma, head and neck, liver or kidney cancer. The source was CD4+ or CD8+ T cells sorted from blood, collected in a trial of the OX40 agonist ivuxolimab. The CDR3 DNA sequence: TGTGCCAGCAGCCAAGAACAGCGGGGGGGCCGGAATGAGCAGTTCTTC. This translates into CASSQEQRGGRNEQFF.